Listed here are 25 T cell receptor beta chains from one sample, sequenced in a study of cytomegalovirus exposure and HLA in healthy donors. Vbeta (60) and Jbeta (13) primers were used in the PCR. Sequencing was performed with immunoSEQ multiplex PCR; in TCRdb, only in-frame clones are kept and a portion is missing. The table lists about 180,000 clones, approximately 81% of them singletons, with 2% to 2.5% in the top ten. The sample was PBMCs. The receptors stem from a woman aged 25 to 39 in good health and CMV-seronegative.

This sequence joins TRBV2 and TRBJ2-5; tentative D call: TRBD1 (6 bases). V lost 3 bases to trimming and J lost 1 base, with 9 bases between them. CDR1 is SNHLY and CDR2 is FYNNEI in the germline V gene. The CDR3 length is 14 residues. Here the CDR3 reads CASSDTGIQETQYF. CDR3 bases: TGTGCCAGCAGTGATACAGGGATCCAAGAGACCCAGTACTTC.

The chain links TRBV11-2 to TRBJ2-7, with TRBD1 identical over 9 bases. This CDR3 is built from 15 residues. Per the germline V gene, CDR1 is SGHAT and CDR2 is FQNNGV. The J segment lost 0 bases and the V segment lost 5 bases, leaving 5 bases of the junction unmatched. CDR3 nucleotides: TGTGCCAGCAGCGTAGGGACAGGGCGCTCCTACGAGCAGTACTTC. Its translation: CASSVGTGRSYEQYF.

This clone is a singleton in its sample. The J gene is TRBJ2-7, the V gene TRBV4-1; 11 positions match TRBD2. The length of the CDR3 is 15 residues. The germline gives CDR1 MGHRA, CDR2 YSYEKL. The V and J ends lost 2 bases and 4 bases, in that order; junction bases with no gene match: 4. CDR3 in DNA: TGCGCCAGCAGCCAACTAGCGGGAGGCATATACGAGCAGTACTTC. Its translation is CASSQLAGGIYEQYF.

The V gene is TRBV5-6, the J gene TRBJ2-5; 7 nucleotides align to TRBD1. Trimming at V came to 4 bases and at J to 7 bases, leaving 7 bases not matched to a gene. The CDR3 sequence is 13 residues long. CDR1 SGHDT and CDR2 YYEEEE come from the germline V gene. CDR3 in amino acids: CASSGDRVATQYF. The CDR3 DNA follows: TGTGCCAGCAGCGGAGACAGGGTGGCGACCCAGTACTTC.

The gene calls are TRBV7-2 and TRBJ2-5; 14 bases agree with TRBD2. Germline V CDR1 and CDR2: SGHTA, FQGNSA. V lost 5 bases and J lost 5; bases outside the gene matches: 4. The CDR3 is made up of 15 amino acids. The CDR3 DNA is TGTGCCAGCAGCCTCGGGACTAGCGGGAGTGAGACCCAGTACTTC. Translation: CASSLGTSGSETQYF.

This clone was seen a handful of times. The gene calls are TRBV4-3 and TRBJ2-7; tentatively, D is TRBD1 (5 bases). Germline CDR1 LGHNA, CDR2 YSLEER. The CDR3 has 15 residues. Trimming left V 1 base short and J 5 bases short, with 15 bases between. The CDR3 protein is CASSQGIQGRNEQYF. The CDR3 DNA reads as TGCGCCAGCAGCCAAGGGATCCAGGGCAGAAACGAGCAGTACTTC.

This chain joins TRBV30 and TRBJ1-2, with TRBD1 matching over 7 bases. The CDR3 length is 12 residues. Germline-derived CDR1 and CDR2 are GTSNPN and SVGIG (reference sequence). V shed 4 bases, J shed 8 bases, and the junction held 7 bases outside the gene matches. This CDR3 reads CAWTTGFYGYTF. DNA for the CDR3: TGTGCCTGGACGACAGGGTTTTACGGCTACACCTTC.

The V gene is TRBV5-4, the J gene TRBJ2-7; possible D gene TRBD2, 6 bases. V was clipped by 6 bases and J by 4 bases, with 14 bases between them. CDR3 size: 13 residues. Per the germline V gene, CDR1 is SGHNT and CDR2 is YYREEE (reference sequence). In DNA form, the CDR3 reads TGTGCCAGCACCAAGGGGCGGGATTACGAGCAGTACTTC. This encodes CASTKGRDYEQYF.

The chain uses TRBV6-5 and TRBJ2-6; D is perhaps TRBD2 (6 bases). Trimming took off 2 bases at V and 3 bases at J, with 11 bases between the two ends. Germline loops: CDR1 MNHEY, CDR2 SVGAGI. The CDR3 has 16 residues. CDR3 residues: CASSYGGKGGANVLTF. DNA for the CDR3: TGTGCCAGCAGTTACGGGGGGAAAGGTGGGGCCAACGTCCTGACTTTC.

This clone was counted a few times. As DNA, the CDR3 is TGTGCCAGCAGGCAGAAGGAGGCATACGAGCAGTACTTC. As protein: CASRQKEAYEQYF. The chain uses TRBV6-5 and TRBJ2-7; D perhaps matches TRBD2 (5 bases). CDR3 length equals 13 residues. Germline-derived CDR1 and CDR2 are MNHEY and SVGAGI. V dropped 6 bases and J dropped 4 bases, with 13 bases sitting between them.

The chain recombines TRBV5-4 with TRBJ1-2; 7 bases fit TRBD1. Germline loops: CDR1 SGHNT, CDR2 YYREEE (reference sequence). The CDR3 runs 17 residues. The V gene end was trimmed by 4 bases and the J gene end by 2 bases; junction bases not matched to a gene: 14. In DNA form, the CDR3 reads TGTGCCAGCAGCCCGAACCCCGACAGGGCGTCCAACTATGGCTACACCTTC. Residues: CASSPNPDRASNYGYTF.

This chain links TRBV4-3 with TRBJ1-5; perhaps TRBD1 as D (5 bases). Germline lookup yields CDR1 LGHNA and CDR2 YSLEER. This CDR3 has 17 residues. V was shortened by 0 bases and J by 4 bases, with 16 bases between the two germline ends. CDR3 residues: CASSQEAPGGWNQPQHF. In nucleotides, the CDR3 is TGCGCCAGCAGCCAAGAAGCCCCGGGGGGTTGGAATCAGCCCCAGCATTTT.

For the CDR3, the DNA is TGTGCCAGCAGTGCACGACAGGGCTCTGGGGCCAACGTCCTGACTTTC. Amino acids: CASSARQGSGANVLTF. The chain links TRBV6-1 to TRBJ2-6, with 7 bases aligning to TRBD1. In germline, CDR1 is MNHNS, CDR2 SASEGT. Losses at the gene ends were 4 bases for V and 0 bases for J; bases not matched to a gene: 3. The CDR3 spans 16 residues.

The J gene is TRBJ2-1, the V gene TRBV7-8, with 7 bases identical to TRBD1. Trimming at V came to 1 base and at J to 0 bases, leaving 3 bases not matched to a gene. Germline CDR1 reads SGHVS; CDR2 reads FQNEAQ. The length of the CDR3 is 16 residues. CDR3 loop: CASSLGSGGSYNEQFF. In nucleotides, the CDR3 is TGTGCCAGCAGCTTAGGTTCAGGGGGCTCCTACAATGAGCAGTTCTTC.

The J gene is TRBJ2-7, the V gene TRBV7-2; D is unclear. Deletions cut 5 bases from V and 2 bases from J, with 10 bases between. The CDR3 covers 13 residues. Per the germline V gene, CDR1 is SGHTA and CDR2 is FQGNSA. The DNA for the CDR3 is TGTGCCAGCAGCCCTGGGCCGGCCTACGAGCAGTACTTC. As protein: CASSPGPAYEQYF.

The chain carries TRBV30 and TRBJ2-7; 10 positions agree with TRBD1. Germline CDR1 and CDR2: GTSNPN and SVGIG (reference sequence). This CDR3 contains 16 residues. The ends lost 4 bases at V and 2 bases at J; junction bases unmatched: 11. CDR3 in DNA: TGTGCCTGGAAACCGATCACGGGACAGGGGCCCTACGAGCAGTACTTC. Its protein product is CAWKPITGQGPYEQYF.

CDR3 in amino acids: CASSLVTSVTYEQYF. The CDR3 DNA follows: TGTGCCAGCAGCTTGGTGACTAGCGTTACCTACGAGCAGTACTTC. V and J are TRBV5-8 and TRBJ2-7, with 8 bases fitting TRBD2. Trimming at V came to 0 bases and at J to 2 bases, leaving 4 bases not matched to a gene. Germline loops: CDR1 SGHTS, CDR2 YDEGEE. The CDR3 is made up of 15 amino acids.

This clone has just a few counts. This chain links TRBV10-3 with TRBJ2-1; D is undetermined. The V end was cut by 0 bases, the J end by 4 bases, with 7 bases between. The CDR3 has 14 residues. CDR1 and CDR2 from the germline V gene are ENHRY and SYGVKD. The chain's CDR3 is CAISESSVYNEQFF. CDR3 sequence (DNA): TGTGCCATCAGTGAGTCATCGGTATACAATGAGCAGTTCTTC.

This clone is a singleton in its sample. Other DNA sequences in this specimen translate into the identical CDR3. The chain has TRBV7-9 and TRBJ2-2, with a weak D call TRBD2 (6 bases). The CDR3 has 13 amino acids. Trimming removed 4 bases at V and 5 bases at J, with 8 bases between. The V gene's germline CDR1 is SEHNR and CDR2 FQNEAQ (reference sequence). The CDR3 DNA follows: TGTGCCAGCAGCTACGGGGGTACCGGGGAGCTGTTTTTT. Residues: CASSYGGTGELFF.

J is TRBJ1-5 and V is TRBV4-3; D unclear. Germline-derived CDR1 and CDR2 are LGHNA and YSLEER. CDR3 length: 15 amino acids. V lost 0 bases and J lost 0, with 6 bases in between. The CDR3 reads CASSQDTGSNQPQHF. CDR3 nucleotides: TGCGCCAGCAGCCAAGACACGGGTAGCAATCAGCCCCAGCATTTT.

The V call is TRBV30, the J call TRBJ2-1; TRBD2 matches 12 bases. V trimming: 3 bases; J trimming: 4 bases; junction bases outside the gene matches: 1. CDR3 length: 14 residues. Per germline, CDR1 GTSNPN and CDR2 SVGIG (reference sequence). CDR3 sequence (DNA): TGTGCCTGGAGGACTAGCGGGGGATACAATGAGCAGTTCTTC. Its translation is CAWRTSGGYNEQFF.

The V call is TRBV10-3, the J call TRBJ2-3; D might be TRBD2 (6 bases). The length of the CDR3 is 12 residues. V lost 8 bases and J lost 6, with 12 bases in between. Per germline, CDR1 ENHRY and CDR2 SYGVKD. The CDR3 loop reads CAILTREDTQYF. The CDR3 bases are TGTGCCATCCTGACTAGGGAGGATACGCAGTATTTT.

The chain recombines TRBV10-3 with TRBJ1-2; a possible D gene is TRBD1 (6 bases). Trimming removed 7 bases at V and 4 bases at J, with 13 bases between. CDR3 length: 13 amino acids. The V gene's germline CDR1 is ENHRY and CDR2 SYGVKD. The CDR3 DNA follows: TGTGCCATCACCCGGGACACAGGCTATGGCTACACCTTC. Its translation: CAITRDTGYGYTF.

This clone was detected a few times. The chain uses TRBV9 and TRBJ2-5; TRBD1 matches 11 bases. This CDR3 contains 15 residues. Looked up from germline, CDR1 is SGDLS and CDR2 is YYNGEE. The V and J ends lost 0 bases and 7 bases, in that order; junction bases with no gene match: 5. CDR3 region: CASSVELGQGVTQYF. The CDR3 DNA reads TGTGCCAGCAGCGTAGAGCTGGGACAGGGGGTGACCCAGTACTTC.

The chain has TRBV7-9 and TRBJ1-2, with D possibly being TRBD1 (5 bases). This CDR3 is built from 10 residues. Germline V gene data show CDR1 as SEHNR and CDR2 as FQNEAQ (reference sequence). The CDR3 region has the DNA TGTTCCTTTGATGGGGCAGGCTACACCTTC. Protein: CSFDGAGYTF.